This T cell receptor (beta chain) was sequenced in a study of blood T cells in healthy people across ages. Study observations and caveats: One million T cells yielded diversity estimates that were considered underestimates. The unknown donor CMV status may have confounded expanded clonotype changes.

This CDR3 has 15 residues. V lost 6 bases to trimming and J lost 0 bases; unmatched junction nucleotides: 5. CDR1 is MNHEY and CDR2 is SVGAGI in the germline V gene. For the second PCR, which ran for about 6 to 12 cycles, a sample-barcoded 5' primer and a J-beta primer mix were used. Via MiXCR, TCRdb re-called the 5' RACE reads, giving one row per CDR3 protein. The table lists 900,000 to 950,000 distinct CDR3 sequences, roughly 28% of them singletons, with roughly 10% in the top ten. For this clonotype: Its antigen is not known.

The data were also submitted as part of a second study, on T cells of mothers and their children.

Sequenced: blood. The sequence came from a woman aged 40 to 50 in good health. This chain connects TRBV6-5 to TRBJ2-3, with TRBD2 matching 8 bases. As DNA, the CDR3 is TGTGCCAGCAGGGTAGCGGGGTCTAGCACAGATACGCAGTATTTT. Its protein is CASRVAGSSTDTQYF.